This TCR beta chain is drawn from a study of shared clonotypes between healthy human individuals. Terminally differentiated effector memory CD45RA+ cells were excluded by CCR7 positive selection of CD45RO-negative cells. Clones were sequenced by immunoSEQ multiplex PCR, and TCRdb holds only the in-frame ones, with some missing. The repertoire holds hundreds of thousands of clones, with about 95% as singletons. V lost 3 bases, J lost 4 bases, and 10 bases lay in between. CDR1 is LNHDA and CDR2 is SQIVND in the germline V gene (reference sequence). This CDR3 has 14 residues. This sequence originates from a woman under 40 in good health. The sequenced sample was naive CD8+ T cells sorted from blood. The chain links TRBV19 to TRBJ1-5; D is undetermined. The CDR3 DNA follows: TGTGCCAGTAGTATTTGGCAGAAAAATCAGCCCCAGCATTTT. This encodes CASSIWQKNQPQHF.